The present entry profiles one T cell receptor (beta chain) with its context. Its antigen remains unknown. Germline V gene data show CDR1 as SQVTM and CDR2 as ANQGSEA. This CDR3 has 14 amino acids. With 3 bases clipped from V and 9 bases from J, the junction kept 7 bases outside the gene matches. This entry comes from a study of cytomegalovirus exposure and HLA in healthy donors. Findings of the study overall: TCR beta chains associated with HLA were, in a later analysis, more clonally expanded than equally common others. As a later analysis revealed, the rate of TCR association differed by HLA locus, with DRB1 most and HLA-C fewest.

PCR was performed using 60 Vbeta and 13 Jbeta primers. Measured with immunoSEQ multiplex PCR; TCRdb has only the in-frame clones, and not every one. This table holds roughly 150,000 clones, less than 85% found once. Donors had nominal health at sampling but likely had unrecorded immune exposures. This sequence originates from a woman in her fifties or sixties in good health and CMV-seropositive. The chain recombines TRBV29-1 with TRBJ2-1, with 11 bases aligning to TRBD2. Sequenced input: PBMCs. CDR3 region: CSVEVVAGGVEQFF. CDR3 DNA sequence: TGCAGCGTTGAGGTAGTAGCGGGGGGGGTTGAGCAGTTCTTC.